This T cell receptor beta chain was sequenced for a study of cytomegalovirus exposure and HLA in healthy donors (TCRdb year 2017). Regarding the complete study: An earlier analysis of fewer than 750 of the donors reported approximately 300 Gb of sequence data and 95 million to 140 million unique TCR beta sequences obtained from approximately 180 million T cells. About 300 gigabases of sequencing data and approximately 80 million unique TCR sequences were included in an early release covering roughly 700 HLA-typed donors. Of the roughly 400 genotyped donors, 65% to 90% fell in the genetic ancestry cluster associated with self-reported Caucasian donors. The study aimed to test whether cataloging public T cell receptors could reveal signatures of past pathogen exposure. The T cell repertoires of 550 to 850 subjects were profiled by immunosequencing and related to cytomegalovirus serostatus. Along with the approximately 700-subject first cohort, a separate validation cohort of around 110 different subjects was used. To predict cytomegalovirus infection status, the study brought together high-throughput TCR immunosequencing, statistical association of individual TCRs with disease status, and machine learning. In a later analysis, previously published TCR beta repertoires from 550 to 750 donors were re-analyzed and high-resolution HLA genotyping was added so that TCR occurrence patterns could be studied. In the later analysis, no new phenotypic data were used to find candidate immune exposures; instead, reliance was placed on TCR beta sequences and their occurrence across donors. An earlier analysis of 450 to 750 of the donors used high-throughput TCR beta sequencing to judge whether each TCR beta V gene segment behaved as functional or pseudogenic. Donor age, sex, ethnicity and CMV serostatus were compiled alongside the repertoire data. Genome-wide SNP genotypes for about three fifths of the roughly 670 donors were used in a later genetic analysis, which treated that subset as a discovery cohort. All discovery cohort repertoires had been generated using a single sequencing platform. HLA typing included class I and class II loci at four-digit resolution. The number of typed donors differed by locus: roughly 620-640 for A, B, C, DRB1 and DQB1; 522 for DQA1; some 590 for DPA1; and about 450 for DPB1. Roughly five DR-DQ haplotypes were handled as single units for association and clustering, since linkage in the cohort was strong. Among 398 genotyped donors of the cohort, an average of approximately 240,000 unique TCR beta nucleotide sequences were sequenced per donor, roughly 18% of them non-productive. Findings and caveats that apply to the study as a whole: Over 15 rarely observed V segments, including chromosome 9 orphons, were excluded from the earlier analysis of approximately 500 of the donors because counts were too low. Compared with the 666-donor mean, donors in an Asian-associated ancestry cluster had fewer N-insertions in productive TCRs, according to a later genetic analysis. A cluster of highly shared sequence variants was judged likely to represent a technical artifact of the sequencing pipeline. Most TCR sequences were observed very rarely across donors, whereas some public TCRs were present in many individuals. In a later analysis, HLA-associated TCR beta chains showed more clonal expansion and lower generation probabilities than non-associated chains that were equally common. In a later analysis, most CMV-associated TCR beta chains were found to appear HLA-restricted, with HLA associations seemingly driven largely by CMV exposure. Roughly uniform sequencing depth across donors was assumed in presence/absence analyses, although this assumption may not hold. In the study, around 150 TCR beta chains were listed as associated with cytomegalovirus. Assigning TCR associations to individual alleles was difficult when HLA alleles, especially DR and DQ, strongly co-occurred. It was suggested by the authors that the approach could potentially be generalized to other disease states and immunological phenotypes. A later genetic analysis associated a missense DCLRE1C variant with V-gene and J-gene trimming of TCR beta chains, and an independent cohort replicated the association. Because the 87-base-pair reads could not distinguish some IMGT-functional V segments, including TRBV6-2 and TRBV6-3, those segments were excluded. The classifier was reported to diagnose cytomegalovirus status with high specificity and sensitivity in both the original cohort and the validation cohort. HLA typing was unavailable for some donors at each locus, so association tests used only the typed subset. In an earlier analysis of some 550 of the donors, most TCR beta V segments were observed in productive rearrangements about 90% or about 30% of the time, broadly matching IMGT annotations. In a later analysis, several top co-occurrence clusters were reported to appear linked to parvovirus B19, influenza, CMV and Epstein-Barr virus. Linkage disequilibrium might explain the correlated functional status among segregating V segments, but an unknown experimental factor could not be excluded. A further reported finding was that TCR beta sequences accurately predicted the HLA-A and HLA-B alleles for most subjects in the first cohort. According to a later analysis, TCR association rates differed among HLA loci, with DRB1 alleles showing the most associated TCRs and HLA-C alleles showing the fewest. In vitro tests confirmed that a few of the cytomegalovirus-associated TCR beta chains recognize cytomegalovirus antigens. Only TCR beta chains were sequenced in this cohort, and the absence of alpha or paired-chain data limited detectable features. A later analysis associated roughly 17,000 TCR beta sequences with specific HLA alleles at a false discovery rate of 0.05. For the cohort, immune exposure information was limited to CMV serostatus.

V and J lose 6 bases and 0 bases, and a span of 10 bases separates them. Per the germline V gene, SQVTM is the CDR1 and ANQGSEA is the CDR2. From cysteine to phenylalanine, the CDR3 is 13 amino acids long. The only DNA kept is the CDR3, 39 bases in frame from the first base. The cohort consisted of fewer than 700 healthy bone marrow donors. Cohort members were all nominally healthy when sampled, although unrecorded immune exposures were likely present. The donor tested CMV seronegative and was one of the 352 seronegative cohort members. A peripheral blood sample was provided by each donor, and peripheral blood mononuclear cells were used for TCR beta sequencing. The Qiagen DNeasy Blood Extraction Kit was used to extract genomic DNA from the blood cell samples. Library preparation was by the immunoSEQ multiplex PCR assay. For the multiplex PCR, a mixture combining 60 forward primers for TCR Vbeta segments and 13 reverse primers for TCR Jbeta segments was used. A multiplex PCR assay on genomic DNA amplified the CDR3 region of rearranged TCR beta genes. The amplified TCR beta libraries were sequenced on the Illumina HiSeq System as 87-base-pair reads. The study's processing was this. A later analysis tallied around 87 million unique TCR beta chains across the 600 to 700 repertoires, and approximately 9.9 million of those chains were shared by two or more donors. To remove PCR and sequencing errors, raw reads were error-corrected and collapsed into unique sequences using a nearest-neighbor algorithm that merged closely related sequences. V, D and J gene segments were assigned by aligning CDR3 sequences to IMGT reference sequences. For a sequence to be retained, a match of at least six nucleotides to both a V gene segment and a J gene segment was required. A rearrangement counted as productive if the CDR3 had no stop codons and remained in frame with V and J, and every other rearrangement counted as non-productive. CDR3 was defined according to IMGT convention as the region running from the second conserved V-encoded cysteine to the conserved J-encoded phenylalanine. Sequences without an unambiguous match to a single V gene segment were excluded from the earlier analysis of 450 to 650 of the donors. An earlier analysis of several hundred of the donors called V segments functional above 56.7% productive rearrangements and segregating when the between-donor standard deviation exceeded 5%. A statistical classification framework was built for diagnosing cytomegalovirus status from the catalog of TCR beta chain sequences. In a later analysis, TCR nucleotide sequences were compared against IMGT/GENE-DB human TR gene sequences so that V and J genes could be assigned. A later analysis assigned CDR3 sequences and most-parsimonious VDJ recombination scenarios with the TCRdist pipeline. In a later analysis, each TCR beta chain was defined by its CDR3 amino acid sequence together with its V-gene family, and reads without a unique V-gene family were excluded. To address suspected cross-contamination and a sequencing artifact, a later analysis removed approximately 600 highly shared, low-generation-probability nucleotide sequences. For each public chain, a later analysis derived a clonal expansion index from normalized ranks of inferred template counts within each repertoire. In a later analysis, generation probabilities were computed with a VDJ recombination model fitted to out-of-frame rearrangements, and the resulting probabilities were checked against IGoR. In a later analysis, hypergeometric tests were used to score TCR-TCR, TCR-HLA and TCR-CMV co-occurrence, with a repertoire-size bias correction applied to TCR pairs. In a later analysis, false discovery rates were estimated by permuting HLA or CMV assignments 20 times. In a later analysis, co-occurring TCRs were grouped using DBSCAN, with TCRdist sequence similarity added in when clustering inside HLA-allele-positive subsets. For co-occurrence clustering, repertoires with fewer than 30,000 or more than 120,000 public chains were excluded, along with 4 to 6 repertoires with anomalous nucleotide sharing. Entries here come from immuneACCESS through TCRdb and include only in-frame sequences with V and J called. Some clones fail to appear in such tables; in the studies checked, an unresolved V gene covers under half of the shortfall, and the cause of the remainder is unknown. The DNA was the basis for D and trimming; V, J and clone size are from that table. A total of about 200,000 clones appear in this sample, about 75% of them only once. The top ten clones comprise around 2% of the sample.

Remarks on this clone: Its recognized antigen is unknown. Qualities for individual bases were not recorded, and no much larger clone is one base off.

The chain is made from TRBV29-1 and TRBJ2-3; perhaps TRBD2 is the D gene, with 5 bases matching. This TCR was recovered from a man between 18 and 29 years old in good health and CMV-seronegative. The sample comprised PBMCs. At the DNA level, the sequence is TGCAGCGTACTAGGCGGTAGCACAGATACGCAGTATTTT. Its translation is CSVLGGSTDTQYF.